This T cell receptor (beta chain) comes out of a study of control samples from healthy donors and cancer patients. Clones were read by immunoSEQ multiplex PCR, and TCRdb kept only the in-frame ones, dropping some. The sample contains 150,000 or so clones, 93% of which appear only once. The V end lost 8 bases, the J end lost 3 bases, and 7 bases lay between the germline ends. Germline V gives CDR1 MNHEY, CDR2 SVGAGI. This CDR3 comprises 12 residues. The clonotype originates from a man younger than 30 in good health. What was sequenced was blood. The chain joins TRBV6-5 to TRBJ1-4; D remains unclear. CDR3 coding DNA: TGTGCCAGCCTGGGTGCTAATGAAAAACTGTTTTTT. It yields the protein CASLGANEKLFF.